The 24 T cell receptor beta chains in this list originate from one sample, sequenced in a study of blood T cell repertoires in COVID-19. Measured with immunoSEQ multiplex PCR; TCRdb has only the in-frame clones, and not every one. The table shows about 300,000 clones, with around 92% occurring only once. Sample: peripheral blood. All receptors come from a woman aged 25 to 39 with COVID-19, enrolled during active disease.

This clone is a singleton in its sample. The CDR3 DNA reads as TGTGCCAGCTTAGACCGGGCAGGGGAACAGCCCCAGCATTTT. Translated, it gives CASLDRAGEQPQHF. The V call is TRBV28, the J call TRBJ1-5; the D gene is possibly TRBD1 (6 bases). This CDR3 comprises 14 residues. Trimming shortened V by 8 bases and J by 7 bases, and 18 bases separated the two germline ends. Germline V CDR1 and CDR2: MDHEN, SYDVKM. Full variable domain (missing parts from reference TRBV28 and TRBJ1-5): DVKVTQSSRYLVKRTGEKVFLECVQDMDHENMFWYRQDPGLGLRLIYFSYDVKMKEKGDIPEGYSVSREKKERFSLILESASTNQTSMYLCASLDRAGEQPQHFGDGTRLSIL.

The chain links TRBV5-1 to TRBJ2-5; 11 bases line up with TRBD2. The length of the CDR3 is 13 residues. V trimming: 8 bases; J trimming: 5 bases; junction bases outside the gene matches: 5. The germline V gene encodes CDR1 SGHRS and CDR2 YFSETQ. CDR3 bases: TGCGCCAGTACTAGCGGGGGAGAGGAGACCCAGTACTTC. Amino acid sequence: CASTSGGEETQYF.

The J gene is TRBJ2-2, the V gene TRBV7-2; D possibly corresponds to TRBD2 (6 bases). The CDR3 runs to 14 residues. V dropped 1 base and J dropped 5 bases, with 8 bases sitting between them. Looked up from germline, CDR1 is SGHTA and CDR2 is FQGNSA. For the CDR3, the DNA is TGTGCCAGCAGCTTAGGGCGGGGAACCGGGGAGCTGTTTTTT. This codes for CASSLGRGTGELFF.

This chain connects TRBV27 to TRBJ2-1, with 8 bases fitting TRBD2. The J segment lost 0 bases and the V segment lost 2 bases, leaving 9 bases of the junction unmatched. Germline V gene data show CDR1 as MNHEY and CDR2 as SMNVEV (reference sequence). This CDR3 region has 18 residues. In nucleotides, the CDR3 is TGTGCCAGCAGTTTAGCGGGGGGCTTTGGCCTCTCCTACAATGAGCAGTTCTTC. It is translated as CASSLAGGFGLSYNEQFF.

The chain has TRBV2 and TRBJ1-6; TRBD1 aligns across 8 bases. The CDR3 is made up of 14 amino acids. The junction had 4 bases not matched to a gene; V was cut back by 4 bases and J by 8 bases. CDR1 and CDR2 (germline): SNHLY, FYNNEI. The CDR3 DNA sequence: TGTGCCAGCAGTGCGACAGGGGCCTATTCACCCCTCCACTTT. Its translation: CASSATGAYSPLHF.

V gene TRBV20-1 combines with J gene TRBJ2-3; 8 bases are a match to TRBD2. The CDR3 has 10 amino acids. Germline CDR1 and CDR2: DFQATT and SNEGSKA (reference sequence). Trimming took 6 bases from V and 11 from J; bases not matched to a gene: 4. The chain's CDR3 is CSAGTSVQYF. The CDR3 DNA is TGCAGTGCGGGGACTAGTGTGCAGTATTTT.

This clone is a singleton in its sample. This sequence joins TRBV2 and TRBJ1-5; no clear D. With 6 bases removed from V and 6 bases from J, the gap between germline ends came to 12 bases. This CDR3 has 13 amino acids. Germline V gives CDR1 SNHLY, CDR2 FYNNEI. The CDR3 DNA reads TGTGCCAGCAGAGCGGAGGGAAGTCAGCCCCAGCATTTT. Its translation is CASRAEGSQPQHF.

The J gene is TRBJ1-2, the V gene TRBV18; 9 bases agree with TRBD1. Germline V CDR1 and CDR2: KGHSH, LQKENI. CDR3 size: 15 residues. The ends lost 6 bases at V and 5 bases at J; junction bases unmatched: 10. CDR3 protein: CASSPFRTGEYGYTF. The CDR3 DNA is TGTGCCAGCTCCCCATTCAGGACAGGGGAATATGGCTACACCTTC. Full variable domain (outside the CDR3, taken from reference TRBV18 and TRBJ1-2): NAGVMQNPRHLVRRRGQEARLRCSPMKGHSHVYWYRQLPEEGLKFMVYLQKENIIDESGMPKERFSAEFPKEGPSILRIQQVVRGDSAAYFCASSPFRTGEYGYTFGSGTRLTVV.

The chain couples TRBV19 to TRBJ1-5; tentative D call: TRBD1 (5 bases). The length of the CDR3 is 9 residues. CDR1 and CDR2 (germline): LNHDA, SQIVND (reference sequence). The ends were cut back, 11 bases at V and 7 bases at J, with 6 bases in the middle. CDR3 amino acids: CAPGQPQHF. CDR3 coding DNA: TGTGCCCCAGGGCAGCCCCAGCATTTT.

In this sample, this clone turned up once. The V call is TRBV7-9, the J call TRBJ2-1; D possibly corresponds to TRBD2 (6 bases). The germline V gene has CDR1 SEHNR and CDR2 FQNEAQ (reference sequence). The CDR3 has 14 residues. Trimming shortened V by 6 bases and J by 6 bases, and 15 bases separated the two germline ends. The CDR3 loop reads CASRDSGGGNEQFF. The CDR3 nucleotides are TGTGCCAGCAGAGACTCCGGGGGAGGCAATGAGCAGTTCTTC.

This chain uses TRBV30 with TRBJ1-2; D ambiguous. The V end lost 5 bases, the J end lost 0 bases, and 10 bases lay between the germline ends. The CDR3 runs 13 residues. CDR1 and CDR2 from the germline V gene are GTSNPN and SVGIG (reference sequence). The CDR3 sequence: CAWSLRSNYGYTF. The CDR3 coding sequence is TGTGCCTGGTCCCTCAGGTCTAACTATGGCTACACCTTC.

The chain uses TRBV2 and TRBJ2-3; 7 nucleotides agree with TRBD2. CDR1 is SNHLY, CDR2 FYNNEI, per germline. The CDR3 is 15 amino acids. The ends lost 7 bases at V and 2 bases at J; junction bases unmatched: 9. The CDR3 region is CASTGRRGFTDTQYF. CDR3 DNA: TGTGCCAGCACCGGCCGGCGGGGGTTCACAGATACGCAGTATTTT. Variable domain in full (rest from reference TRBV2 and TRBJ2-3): EPEVTQTPSHQVTQMGQEVILRCVPISNHLYFYWYRQILGQKVEFLVSFYNNEISEKSEIFDDQFSVERPDGSNFTLKIRSTKLEDSAMYFCASTGRRGFTDTQYFGPGTRLTVL.

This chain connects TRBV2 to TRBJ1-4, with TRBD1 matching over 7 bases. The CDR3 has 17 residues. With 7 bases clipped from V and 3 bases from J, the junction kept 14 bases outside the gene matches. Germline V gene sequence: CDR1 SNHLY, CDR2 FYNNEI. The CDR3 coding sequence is TGTGCCAGCAAGGATCGGACAGGACGACGGGCTAATGAAAAACTGTTTTTT. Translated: CASKDRTGRRANEKLFF.

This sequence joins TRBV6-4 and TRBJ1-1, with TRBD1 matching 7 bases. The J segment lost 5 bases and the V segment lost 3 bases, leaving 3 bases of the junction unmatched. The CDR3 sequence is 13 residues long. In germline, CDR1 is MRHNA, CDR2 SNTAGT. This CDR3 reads CASSDLTGTEAFF. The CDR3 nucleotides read TGTGCCAGCAGTGATTTGACAGGGACTGAAGCTTTCTTT.

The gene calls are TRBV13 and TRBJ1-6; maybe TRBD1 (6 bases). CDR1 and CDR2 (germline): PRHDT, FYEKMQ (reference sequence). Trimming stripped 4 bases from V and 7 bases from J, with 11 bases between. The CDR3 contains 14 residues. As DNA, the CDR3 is TGTGCCAGCAGCTACGGACAGACCAATTCACCCCTCCACTTT. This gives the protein CASSYGQTNSPLHF.

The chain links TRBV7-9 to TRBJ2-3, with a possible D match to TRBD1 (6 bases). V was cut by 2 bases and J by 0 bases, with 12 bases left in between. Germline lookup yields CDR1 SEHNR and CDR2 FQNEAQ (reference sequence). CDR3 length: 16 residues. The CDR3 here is CASSLQGTTSTDTQYF. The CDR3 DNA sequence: TGTGCCAGCAGCTTACAGGGGACGACTAGCACAGATACGCAGTATTTT.

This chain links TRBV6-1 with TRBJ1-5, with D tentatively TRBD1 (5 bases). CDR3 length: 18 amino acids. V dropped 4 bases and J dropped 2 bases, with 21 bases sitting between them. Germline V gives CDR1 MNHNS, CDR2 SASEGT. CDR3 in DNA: TGTGCCAGCAGTGTTCGGAGGGGAGGGCTTGAACGCAATCAGCCCCAGCATTTT. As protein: CASSVRRGGLERNQPQHF.

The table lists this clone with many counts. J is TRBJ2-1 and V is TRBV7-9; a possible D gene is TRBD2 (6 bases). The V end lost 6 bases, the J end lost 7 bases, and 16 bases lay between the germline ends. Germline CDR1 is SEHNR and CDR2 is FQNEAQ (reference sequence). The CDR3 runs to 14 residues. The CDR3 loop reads CASRGPGLANEQFF. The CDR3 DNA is TGTGCCAGCAGGGGACCGGGACTTGCTAATGAGCAGTTCTTC.

Here the CDR3 DNA reads TGCGCCAGCAGCCAACATTGGAGGGGCCCCCCACAGTTTGATACGCAGTATTTT. It is translated as CASSQHWRGPPQFDTQYF. This rearrangement joins TRBV4-1 to TRBJ2-3; perhaps TRBD2 as D (6 bases). Deletions cut 2 bases from V and 6 bases from J, with 24 bases between. The CDR3 is made up of 18 amino acids. Germline CDR1 MGHRA, CDR2 YSYEKL.

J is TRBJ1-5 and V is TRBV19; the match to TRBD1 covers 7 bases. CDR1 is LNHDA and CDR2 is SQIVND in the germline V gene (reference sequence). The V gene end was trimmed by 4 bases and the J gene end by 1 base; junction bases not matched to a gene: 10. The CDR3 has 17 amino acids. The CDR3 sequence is CASSREPGQPSNQPQHF. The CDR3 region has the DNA TGTGCCAGTAGTAGGGAACCGGGACAGCCGAGCAATCAGCCCCAGCATTTT.

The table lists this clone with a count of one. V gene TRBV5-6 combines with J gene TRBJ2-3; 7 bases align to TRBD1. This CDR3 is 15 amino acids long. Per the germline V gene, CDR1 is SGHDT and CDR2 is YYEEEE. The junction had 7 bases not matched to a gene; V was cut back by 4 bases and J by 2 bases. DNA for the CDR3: TGTGCCAGCAGCCTTTTGAGGGGGCCCACAGATACGCAGTATTTT. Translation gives CASSLLRGPTDTQYF.

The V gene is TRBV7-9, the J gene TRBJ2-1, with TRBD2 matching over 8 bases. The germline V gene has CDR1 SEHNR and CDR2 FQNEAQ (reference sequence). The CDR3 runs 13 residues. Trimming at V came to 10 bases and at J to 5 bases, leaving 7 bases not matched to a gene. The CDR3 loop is CATTGLVNNEQFF. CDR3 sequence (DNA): TGTGCCACCACGGGACTAGTCAACAATGAGCAGTTCTTC.

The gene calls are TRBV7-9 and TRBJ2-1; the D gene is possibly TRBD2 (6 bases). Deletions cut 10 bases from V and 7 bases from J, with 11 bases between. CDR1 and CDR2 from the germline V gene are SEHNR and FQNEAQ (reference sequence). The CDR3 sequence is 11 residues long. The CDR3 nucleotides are TGTGCCACGGGGACTGGGAATGAGCAGTTCTTC. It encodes CATGTGNEQFF.

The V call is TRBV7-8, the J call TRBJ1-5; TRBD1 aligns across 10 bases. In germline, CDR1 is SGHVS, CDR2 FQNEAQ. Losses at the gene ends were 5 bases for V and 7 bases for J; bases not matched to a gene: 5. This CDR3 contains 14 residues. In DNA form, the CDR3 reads TGTGCCAGCAGCCCCCGGACAGGGGGACAGCCCCAGCATTTT. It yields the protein CASSPRTGGQPQHF.